One and the same sample provided the 21 T cell receptor beta chains below, sequenced in a study of blood T cells in healthy people across ages. Combining a sample-barcoded 5' primer with a J-beta primer mix, a second PCR ran for 7 to 11 cycles. TCRdb used MiXCR to reprocess the 5' RACE reads, holding one entry per CDR3 protein. Altogether 1.5 million to 2 million distinct CDR3 sequences are present, about 49% being singletons, with the ten largest covering roughly 2%. The sample taken for sequencing was blood. These receptors originate from a woman aged 40-49 years in good health.

Remarks on this clonotype: One junction end disagrees with the germline gene, perhaps due to a read error. The chain uses TRBV12-3 or TRBV12-4 and TRBJ2-6; D is possibly TRBD1 or TRBD2 (5 bases each). The CDR3 consists of 20 residues. Here the CDR3 DNA reads TGTGCCGGCAGTTTTTTATCTGGGACGATCGTCCGTACTGGGGCCAACGTCCTGACTTTC. Encoded protein: CAGSFLSGTIVRTGANVLTF.

The chain joins TRBV4-3 to TRBJ1-4; TRBD1 matches at 10 bases. V shed 3 bases, J shed 8 bases, and the junction held 9 bases outside the gene matches. The CDR3 extends over 16 amino acids. Germline CDR1 is LGHNA and CDR2 is YSLEER. CDR3 DNA sequence: TGCGCCAGCAGCCACACCGCCGGGACAGGGGAGGAAAAACTGTTTTTT. It translates to CASSHTAGTGEEKLFF.

This clonotype was observed a few times. The chain has TRBV7-6 and TRBJ2-7, with 8 positions matching TRBD1. The V segment lost 5 bases and the J segment 0 bases; nucleotides outside the gene matches: 9. The germline CDR1 and CDR2 sequences are SGHVS and FNYEAQ. CDR3 length equals 16 residues. The CDR3 nucleotides read TGTGCCAGCAGCCCCGGACAGGGACCCTTCTCCTACGAGCAGTACTTC. Protein: CASSPGQGPFSYEQYF.

This chain links TRBV2 with TRBJ2-7; D ambiguous. The CDR3 runs to 15 residues. Trimming stripped 2 bases from V and 2 bases from J, with 13 bases between. CDR1 SNHLY and CDR2 FYNNEI come from the germline V gene. The CDR3 nucleotides read TGTGCCAGCAGTGAACTCCCGACCTATGCCTACGAGCAGTACTTC. Translated: CASSELPTYAYEQYF.

The genes are TRBV7-8 and TRBJ2-7; tentatively, D is TRBD1 (5 bases). CDR1 is SGHVS and CDR2 is FQNEAQ in the germline V gene. This CDR3 is built from 16 residues. V was shortened by 1 base and J by 0 bases, with 13 bases between the two germline ends. CDR3 DNA sequence: TGTGCCAGCAGCTTAGTTCTGGGGCGACCCTCCTACGAGCAGTACTTC. Translated: CASSLVLGRPSYEQYF.

The genes are TRBV4-3 and TRBJ2-1; 7 positions agree with TRBD1. Germline V gene data show CDR1 as LGHNA and CDR2 as YSLEER. The trim removed 1 base at V and 9 bases at J, leaving 18 bases unmatched. This CDR3 contains 18 residues. The CDR3 bases are TGCGCCAGCAGCCAAGTAAGACCGGGCCCCGAGGGGGCCAGTGAGCAGTTCTTC. Translating gives CASSQVRPGPEGASEQFF.

For the CDR3, the DNA is TGTGCCAGCTCACGGACCGGTGCGGGGACGGTTGAGCAGTACTTC. It encodes CASSRTGAGTVEQYF. The chain has TRBV18 and TRBJ2-5; D may be TRBD2 (6 bases). The CDR3 length is 15 residues. In germline, CDR1 is KGHSH, CDR2 LQKENI. V was shortened by 4 bases and J by 11 bases, with 23 bases between the two germline ends.

In its sample, this clonotype was seen a few times. This chain joins TRBV20-1 and TRBJ2-5, with TRBD2 identical over 10 bases. V lost 4 bases, J lost 2 bases, and 13 bases stayed unmatched. This CDR3 has 17 amino acids. Germline V gene data show CDR1 as DFQATT and CDR2 as SNEGSKA (reference sequence). CDR3 sequence (DNA): TGCAGTGCTACCTCAGCATGGGTAGCGGGGGGTCAAGAGACCCAGTACTTC. It encodes CSATSAWVAGGQETQYF.

The chain has TRBV7-8 and TRBJ1-1, with D possibly TRBD1 on 6 matching bases. V lost 5 bases and J lost 8, with 12 bases in between. From germline, CDR1 is SGHVS and CDR2 FQNEAQ. The CDR3 runs 12 residues. The CDR3 DNA reads as TGTGCCAGCAGCAATCACAGGGCCGAAGCTTTCTTT. This translates into CASSNHRAEAFF.

The CDR3 reads CASSLGAGGESDIQYF. The CDR3 DNA sequence: TGTGCCAGCAGCTTAGGCGCGGGGGGTGAATCGGACATTCAGTACTTC. The gene calls are TRBV7-9 and TRBJ2-4; TRBD2 agrees at 8 bases. Germline lookup yields CDR1 SEHNR and CDR2 FQNEAQ (reference sequence). The J segment lost 8 bases and the V segment lost 1 base, leaving 10 bases of the junction unmatched. The CDR3 length is 16 residues.

The genes are TRBV19 and TRBJ2-1; TRBD1 matches 10 bases. The CDR3 runs to 14 residues. V shed 10 bases and J 2 bases; nucleotides not matched to a gene: 5. The V gene's germline CDR1 is LNHDA and CDR2 SQIVND (reference sequence). CDR3: CATRQGATYNEQFF. In nucleotides, the CDR3 is TGTGCCACCAGACAGGGGGCCACCTACAATGAGCAGTTCTTC. The full variable domain, completed using reference TRBV19 and TRBJ2-1, is DGGITQSPKYLFRKEGQNVTLSCEQNLNHDAMYWYRQDPGQGLRLIYYSQIVNDFQKGDIAEGYSVSREKKESFPLTVTSAQKNPTAFYLCATRQGATYNEQFFGPGTRLTVL.

The chain couples TRBV20-1 to TRBJ2-7; TRBD2 aligns across 9 bases. The CDR3 covers 15 residues. J lost 4 bases, V lost 5 bases, and 12 bases had no gene match. Germline V CDR1 and CDR2: DFQATT, SNEGSKA (reference sequence). CDR3 loop: CSAPPTDSGRYEQYF. The CDR3 DNA reads as TGCAGTGCTCCCCCTACCGACAGCGGGAGGTACGAGCAGTACTTC.

In the case of this clonotype: One end of the junction is discordant with germline, which a read error may explain. The gene calls are TRBV4-3 and TRBJ2-1, with 11 bases lining up with TRBD1. CDR1 LGHNA and CDR2 YSLEER come from the germline V gene. The CDR3 spans 15 residues. The CDR3 here is CAGSQGDRGFFEQFF. The CDR3 nucleotides read TGCGCCGGCAGCCAGGGGGACAGGGGGTTTTTTGAGCAGTTCTTC.

A few counts support this clonotype. This chain links TRBV20-1 with TRBJ2-3, with a tentative D call TRBD2 (5 bases). V lost 4 bases to trimming and J lost 1 base, with 15 bases between them. CDR1 is DFQATT, CDR2 SNEGSKA, per germline (reference sequence). The CDR3 is 15 residues long. CDR3 bases: TGCAGTGCTATCGGGGTAAATGGTGGCACAGATACGCAGTATTTT. Translating it yields CSAIGVNGGTDTQYF.

This clonotype has just one count. This chain links TRBV10-2 with TRBJ1-1, with D possibly TRBD1 on 5 matching bases. Germline-derived CDR1 and CDR2 are WSHSY and SAAADI. V gave up 2 bases and J gave up 0 bases, with 10 bases separating them. The CDR3 is 15 amino acids. The CDR3 protein is CASSETGGVNTEAFF. For the CDR3, the DNA is TGCGCCAGCAGTGAGACAGGCGGGGTGAACACTGAAGCTTTCTTT.

This clonotype was seen only a few times. The chain has TRBV20-1 and TRBJ1-2; D call uncertain. The germline V gene has CDR1 DFQATT and CDR2 SNEGSKA (reference sequence). The CDR3 is made up of 15 amino acids. V was shortened by 6 bases and J by 5 bases, with 22 bases between the two germline ends. DNA of the CDR3: TGCAGTGCGCCGGCCCTTCGGGCAGAAGGATATGGCTACACCTTC. It yields the protein CSAPALRAEGYGYTF.

This chain uses TRBV20-1 with TRBJ1-6; D may be TRBD1 (5 bases). The germline V gene has CDR1 DFQATT and CDR2 SNEGSKA (reference sequence). The CDR3 has 12 residues. Deletions cut 5 bases from V and 7 bases from J, with 9 bases between. The CDR3 reads CSAGTSNSPLHF. CDR3 sequence (DNA): TGCAGTGCTGGGACGTCGAATTCACCCCTCCACTTT.

J is TRBJ1-6 and V is TRBV20-1; tentative D call: TRBD1 (6 bases). The germline CDR1 and CDR2 sequences are DFQATT and SNEGSKA (reference sequence). V was pared by 3 bases and J by 6 bases, with 21 bases between. This CDR3 contains 17 residues. As DNA, the CDR3 is TGCAGTGCTAGCGCTCTTATCATAACAGGGCTTAATTCACCCCTCCACTTT. Encoded protein: CSASALIITGLNSPLHF.

This clonotype was detected only a few times. This sequence joins TRBV12-5 and TRBJ2-5; 9 nucleotides align to TRBD1. With 5 bases clipped from V and 2 bases from J, the junction kept 3 bases outside the gene matches. This CDR3 is built from 14 residues. The V gene's germline CDR1 is LGHNT and CDR2 FRNRAP. CDR3 nucleotides: TGTGCTAGTGGTCCGGGACAGGGTCAAGAGACCCAGTACTTC. This sequence encodes CASGPGQGQETQYF.

This clonotype was counted once. The CDR3 region is CSADPTSRDYGYTF. CDR3 DNA sequence: TGCAGTGCGGACCCCACTAGTAGGGACTATGGCTACACCTTC. This rearrangement joins TRBV20-1 to TRBJ1-2; D is uncertain. Germline V gene data show CDR1 as DFQATT and CDR2 as SNEGSKA (reference sequence). The CDR3 runs 14 residues. V dropped 6 bases and J dropped 3 bases, with 17 bases sitting between them.

This clonotype was detected only a few times. The chain joins TRBV3-1 to TRBJ2-3; D remains ambiguous. CDR1 is LGHDT, CDR2 YNNKEL, per germline (reference sequence). The V end was cut by 0 bases, the J end by 11 bases, with 12 bases between. The CDR3 runs to 13 residues. CDR3 nucleotide sequence: TGTGCCAGCAGCCAAGACGCCAGGTGGATGCAGTATTTT. Protein product: CASSQDARWMQYF.